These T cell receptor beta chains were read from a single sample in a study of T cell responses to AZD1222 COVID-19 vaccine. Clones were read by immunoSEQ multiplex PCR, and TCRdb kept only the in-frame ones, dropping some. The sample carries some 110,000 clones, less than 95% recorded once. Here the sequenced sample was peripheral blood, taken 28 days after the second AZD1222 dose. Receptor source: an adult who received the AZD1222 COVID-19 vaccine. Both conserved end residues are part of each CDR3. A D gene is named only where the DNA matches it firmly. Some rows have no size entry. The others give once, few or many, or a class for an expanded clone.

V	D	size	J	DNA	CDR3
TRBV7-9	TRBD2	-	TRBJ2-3	TGTGCCAGCAGCCCCAGCGGGGGGGGTAGCACAGATACGCAGTATTTT	CASSPSGGGSTDTQYF
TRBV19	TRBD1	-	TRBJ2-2	TGTGCCAGTAGCCCGACAGGGGCGAACACCGGGGAGCTGTTTTTT	CASSPTGANTGELFF
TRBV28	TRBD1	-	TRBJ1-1	TGTGCCAGCAGTTTGGGGACAGGGAACACTGAAGCTTTCTTT	CASSLGTGNTEAFF
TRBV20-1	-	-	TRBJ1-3	TGCAGTGCTAGTACAGGGTACCCATCTGGAAACACCATATATTTT	CSASTGYPSGNTIYF
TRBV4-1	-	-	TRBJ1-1	TGCGCCAGCACCTCAGCCCCACAGGGTAGAAGGTTTGAAGCTTTCTTT	CASTSAPQGRRFEAFF
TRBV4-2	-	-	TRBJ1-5	TGTGCCAGCAGCCAACTGGGACAAGACAATCAGCCCCAGCATTTT	CASSQLGQDNQPQHF
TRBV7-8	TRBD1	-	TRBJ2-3	TGTGCCAGCAGCTTAGTAGGGACAGTCGGAGATACGCAGTATTTT	CASSLVGTVGDTQYF
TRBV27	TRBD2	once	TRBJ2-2	TGTGCCAGCAGTTTATCGGCTAGCGGGGGGGTTTCCGGGGAGCTGTTTTTT	CASSLSASGGVSGELFF
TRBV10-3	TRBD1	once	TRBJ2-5	TGTGCCATCAGTGAGTCTGAGGGGGCCGGACAAGAGACCCAGTACTTC	CAISESEGAGQETQYF
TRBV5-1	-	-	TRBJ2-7	TGCGCCAGCAGCCAGACTTATACCTACGAGCAGTACTTC	CASSQTYTYEQYF
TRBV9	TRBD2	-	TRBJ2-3	TGTGCCAGCAGCTCGGGACCGGGACTAGCGGGGGAGGGTACGCAGTATTTT	CASSSGPGLAGEGTQYF
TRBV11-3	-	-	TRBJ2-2	TGTGCCAGCAGCCCAACTAACACCGGGGAGCTGTTTTTT	CASSPTNTGELFF
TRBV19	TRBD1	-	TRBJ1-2	TGTGCCAGTACCGCATCCGGGACAGAAGAACCTTCAAAAGAAATTAACTATGGCTACACCTTC	CASTASGTEEPSKEINYGYTF
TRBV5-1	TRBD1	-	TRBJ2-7	TGCGCCAGTGGGGACAGAGTTGGCCTCGAGCAGTACTTC	CASGDRVGLEQYF
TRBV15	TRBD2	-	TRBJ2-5	TGTGCCACCAGCAGAGAGGGGGGACTAGCGGGGTGGGAGACCCAGTACTTC	CATSREGGLAGWETQYF
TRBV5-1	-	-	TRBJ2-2	TGCGCCAGCAGCTTTAGGGAGACGGTGAACACCGGGGAGCTGTTTTTT	CASSFRETVNTGELFF
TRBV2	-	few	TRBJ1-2	TGTGCCAGCAGTGATGGTGGGGGGCAGGTTGATGGCTACACCTTC	CASSDGGGQVDGYTF
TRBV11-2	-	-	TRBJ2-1	TGTGCCAGCAGCTTAGGGCGGGTGTCCTACAATGAGCAGTTCTTC	CASSLGRVSYNEQFF
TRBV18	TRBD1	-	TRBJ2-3	TGTGCCAGCTCACGGACAGGGGGCGAGGATACGCAGTATTTT	CASSRTGGEDTQYF
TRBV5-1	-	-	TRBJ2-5	TGCGCCAGCAGCTTCGCCGAACTCCAAGAGACCCAGTACTTC	CASSFAELQETQYF
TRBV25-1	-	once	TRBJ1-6	TGTGCCACCGCGGGGGGGGGATATTCACCCCTCCACTTT	CATAGGGYSPLHF
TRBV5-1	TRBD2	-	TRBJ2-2	TGCGCCAGCAGAATAGCGGGGGCGGCGAACACCGGGGAGCTGTTTTTT	CASRIAGAANTGELFF
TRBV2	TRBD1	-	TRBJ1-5	TGTGCCAGCAGTCGTATTGGCACACGCACACAGGGGCTGGGCAATCAGCCCCAGCATTTT	CASSRIGTRTQGLGNQPQHF